This T cell receptor (beta chain) was retrieved from a study of Ad26.COV2.S vaccination and SARS-CoV-2 variants. Broader study findings: Those who received vaccine or placebo ended up with similar non-spike TCR breadth.

In its sample, this clone was seen once. The target antigen is unknown. The treatment was: about 20 received Ad26.COV2.S at low or high dose, single or two shots; five or six received placebo; per-sample allocation not given. The samples were gathered on day 63 after the first injection of vaccine or placebo. Profiled with immunoSEQ multiplex PCR; TCRdb holds only in-frame clones, not every one. The sample holds some 520,000 clones; roughly 85% are singletons and the top ten take around 13%. CDR3 length equals 11 residues. The ends were cut back, 6 bases at V and 6 bases at J, with 11 bases in the middle. Germline V gives CDR1 DFQATT, CDR2 SNEGSKA (reference sequence).

The sample consisted of peripheral blood, taken in a trial of Ad26.COV2.S vaccine versus placebo. This chain connects TRBV20-1 to TRBJ2-5; the D gene is possibly TRBD2 (6 bases). This receptor was identified in a person between 18 and 60 years old who received the Ad26.COV2.S COVID-19 vaccine or a placebo. The CDR3 bases are TGCAGTGCCGAGGAGGGGAAGACCCAGTACTTC. Its translation: CSAEEGKTQYF.